The clone carrying this TCR beta chain was detected ten times or more. The repertoire came from unfractionated whole blood and reflected all unsorted peripheral T cells. This entry is derived from a study of HIV-infected patients and healthy controls. The ends lost 4 bases at V and 2 bases at J; junction bases unmatched: 4. The CDR3 length is 15 residues. CDR1 is SGHRS, CDR2 YFSETQ, per germline. Around 0.5 ug RNA was reverse transcribed with alpha and beta constant-region primers. Separate chain-specific third strand synthesis with multiplexing indices produced the alpha and beta libraries. One entry per CDR3 protein results from TCRdb running MiXCR on the 5' RACE reads. The table includes 11,000 or so distinct CDR3 sequences, under 6.5% detected once.

The sequence derives from an adult in good health. The chain joins TRBV5-1 to TRBJ2-3, with 10 nucleotides matching TRBD1. The source material was blood. CDR3 in amino acids: CASSRDRGDTDTQYF. The CDR3 nucleotides read TGCGCCAGCAGCCGGGACAGGGGAGACACAGATACGCAGTATTTT.